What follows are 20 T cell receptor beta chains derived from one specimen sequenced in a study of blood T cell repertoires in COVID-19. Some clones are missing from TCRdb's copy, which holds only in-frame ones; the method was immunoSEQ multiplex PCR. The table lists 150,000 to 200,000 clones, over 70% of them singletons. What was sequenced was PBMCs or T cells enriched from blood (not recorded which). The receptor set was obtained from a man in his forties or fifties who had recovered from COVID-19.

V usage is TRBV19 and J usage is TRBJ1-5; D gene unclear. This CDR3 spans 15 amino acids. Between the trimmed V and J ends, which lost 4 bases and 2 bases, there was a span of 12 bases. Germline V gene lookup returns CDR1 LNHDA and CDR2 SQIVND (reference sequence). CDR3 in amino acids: CASSTGRGGNQPQHF. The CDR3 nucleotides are TGTGCCAGTAGTACCGGACGGGGAGGCAATCAGCCCCAGCATTTT.

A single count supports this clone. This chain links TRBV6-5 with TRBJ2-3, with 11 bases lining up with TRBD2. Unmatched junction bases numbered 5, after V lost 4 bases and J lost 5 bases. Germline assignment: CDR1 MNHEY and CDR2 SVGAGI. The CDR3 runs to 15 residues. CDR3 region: CASSSLAGGRDTQYF. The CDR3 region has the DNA TGTGCCAGCAGTTCGCTAGCGGGGGGTAGAGATACGCAGTATTTT.

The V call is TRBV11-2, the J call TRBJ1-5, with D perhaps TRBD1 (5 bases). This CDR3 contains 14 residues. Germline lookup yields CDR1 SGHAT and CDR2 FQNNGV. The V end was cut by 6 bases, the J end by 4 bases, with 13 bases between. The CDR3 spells CASRSPGGNQPQHF. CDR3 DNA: TGTGCCAGCAGGTCCCCGGGGGGAAATCAGCCCCAGCATTTT.

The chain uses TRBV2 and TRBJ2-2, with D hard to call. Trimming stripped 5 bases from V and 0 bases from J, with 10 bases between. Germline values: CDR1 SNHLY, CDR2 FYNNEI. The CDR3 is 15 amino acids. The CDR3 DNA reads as TGTGCCAGCAGTCTCCAGTGGTCGAACACCGGGGAGCTGTTTTTT. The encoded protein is CASSLQWSNTGELFF.

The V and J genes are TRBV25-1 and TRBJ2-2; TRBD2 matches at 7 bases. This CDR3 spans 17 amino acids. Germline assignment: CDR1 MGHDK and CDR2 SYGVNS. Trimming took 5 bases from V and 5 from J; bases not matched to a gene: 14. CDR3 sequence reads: CASSQSLGEGPTGELFF. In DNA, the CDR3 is TGTGCCAGCAGTCAATCGTTGGGGGAGGGCCCGACCGGGGAGCTGTTTTTT.

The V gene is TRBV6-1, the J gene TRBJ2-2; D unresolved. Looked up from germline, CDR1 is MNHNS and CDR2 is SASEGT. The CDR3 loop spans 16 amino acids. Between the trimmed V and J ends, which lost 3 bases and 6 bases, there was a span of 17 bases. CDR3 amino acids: CASSDGSLIAPGELFF. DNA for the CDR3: TGTGCCAGCAGTGACGGGTCGCTAATAGCACCCGGGGAGCTGTTTTTT.

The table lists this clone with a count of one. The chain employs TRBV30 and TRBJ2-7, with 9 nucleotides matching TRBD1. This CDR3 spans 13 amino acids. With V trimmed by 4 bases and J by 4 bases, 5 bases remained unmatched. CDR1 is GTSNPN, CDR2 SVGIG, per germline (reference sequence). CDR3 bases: TGTGCCTGGACCGGGACAGGGACTTACGAGCAGTACTTC. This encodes CAWTGTGTYEQYF.

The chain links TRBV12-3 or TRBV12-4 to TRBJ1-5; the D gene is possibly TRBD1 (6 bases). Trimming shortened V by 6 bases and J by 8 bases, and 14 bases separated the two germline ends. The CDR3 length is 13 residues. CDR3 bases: TGTGCCAGCAGCCCCGGACAGCGTAAGCCCCAGCATTTT. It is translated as CASSPGQRKPQHF.

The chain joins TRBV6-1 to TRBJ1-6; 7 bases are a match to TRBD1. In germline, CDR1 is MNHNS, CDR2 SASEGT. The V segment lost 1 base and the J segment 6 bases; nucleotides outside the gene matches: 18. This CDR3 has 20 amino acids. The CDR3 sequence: CASSEEGQEGRRGFNSPLHF. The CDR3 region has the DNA TGTGCCAGCAGTGAAGAAGGACAGGAGGGCCGGAGGGGGTTTAATTCACCCCTCCACTTT.

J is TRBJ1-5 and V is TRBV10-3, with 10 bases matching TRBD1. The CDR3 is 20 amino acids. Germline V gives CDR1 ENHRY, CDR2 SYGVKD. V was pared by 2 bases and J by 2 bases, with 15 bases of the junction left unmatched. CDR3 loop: CAISETGTGVPGERNQPQHF. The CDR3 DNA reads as TGTGCCATCAGTGAGACTGGGACAGGGGTTCCGGGGGAGCGCAATCAGCCCCAGCATTTT.

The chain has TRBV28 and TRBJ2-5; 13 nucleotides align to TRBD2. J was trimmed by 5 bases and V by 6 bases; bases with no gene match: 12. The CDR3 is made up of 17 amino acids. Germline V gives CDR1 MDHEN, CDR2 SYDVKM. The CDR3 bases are TGTGCCAGCAGGACCTCCGGGACTAGCGGGGCGGGGGAGACCCAGTACTTC. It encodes CASRTSGTSGAGETQYF. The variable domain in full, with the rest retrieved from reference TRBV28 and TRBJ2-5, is DVKVTQSSRYLVKRTGEKVFLECVQDMDHENMFWYRQDPGLGLRLIYFSYDVKMKEKGDIPEGYSVSREKKERFSLILESASTNQTSMYLCASRTSGTSGAGETQYFGPGTRLLVL.

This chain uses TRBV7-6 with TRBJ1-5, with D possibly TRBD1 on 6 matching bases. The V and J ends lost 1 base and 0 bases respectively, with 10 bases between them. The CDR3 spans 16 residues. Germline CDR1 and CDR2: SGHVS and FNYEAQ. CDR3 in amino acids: CASSLGGQYSNQPQHF. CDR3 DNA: TGTGCCAGCAGCTTAGGAGGACAGTATAGCAATCAGCCCCAGCATTTT.

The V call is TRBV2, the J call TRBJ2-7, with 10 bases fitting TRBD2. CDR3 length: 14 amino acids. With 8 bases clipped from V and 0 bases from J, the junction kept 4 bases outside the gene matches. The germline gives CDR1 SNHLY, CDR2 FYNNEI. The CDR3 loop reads CASCLAGVSYEQYF. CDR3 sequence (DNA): TGTGCCAGCTGCCTAGCGGGAGTCTCCTACGAGCAGTACTTC.

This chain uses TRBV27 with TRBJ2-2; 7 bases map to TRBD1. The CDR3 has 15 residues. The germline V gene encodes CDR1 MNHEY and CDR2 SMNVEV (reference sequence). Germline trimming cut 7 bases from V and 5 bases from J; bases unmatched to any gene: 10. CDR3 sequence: CASTTHPGQTGELFF. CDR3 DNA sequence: TGTGCCAGCACCACTCACCCGGGACAGACCGGGGAGCTGTTTTTT.

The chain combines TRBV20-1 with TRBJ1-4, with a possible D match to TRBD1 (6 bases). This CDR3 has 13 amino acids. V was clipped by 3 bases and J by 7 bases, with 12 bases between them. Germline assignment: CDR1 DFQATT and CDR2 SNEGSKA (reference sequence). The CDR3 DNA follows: TGCAGTGCTAGTAATGGGGGCGGTGAAAAACTGTTTTTT. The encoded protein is CSASNGGGEKLFF.

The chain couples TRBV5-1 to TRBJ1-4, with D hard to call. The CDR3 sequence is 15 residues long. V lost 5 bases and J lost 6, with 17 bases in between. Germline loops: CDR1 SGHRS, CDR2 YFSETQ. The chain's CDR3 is CASSYGGRIDEKLFF. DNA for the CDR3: TGCGCCAGCAGTTACGGAGGACGCATAGATGAAAAACTGTTTTTT.

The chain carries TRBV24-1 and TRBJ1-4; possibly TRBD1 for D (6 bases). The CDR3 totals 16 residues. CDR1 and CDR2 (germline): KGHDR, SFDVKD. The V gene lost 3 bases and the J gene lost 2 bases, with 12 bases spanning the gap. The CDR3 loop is CATSDPTGNTNEKLFF. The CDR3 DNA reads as TGTGCCACCAGTGATCCTACAGGGAACACTAATGAAAAACTGTTTTTT.

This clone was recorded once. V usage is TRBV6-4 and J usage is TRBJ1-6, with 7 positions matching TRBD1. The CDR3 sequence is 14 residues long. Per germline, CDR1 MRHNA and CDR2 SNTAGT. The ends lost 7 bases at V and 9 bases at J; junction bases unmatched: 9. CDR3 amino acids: CASTSGQDGSPLHF. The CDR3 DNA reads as TGTGCCAGCACTTCCGGACAGGATGGTTCACCCCTCCACTTT.

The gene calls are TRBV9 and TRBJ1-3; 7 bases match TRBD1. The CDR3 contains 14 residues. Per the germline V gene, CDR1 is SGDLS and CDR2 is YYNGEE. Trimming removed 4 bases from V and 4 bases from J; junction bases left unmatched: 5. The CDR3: CASSPQDRGNTIYF. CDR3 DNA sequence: TGTGCCAGCAGCCCCCAGGACAGGGGAAACACCATATATTTT.

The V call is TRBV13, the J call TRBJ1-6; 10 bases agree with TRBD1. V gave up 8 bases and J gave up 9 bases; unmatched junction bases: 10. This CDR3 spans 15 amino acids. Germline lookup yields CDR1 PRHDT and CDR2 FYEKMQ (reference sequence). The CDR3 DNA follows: TGTGCCAGCTCCCACCGCGGGGACAGGGGTTCACCCCTCCACTTT. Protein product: CASSHRGDRGSPLHF.